The 18 T cell receptor beta chains below come from one sample, sequenced in a study of blood T cell repertoires in COVID-19. This table comes from immunoSEQ multiplex PCR, and its TCRdb copy is limited to in-frame clones, with some not included. The table records 150,000 to 200,000 clones, roughly 90% of them present only once. The sequencing sample was made of peripheral blood. Receptor source: a man aged 55 to 70 with active or convalescent COVID-19.

This clone occurred once. This sequence joins TRBV7-9 and TRBJ1-2, with a possible D match to TRBD1 (5 bases). V was clipped by 0 bases and J by 5 bases, with 10 bases between them. Germline CDR1 reads SEHNR; CDR2 reads FQNEAQ (reference sequence). The CDR3 loop spans 14 amino acids. CDR3 coding DNA: TGTGCCAGCAGCTTAGCGATCCAGGGATATGGCTACACCTTC. Its protein product is CASSLAIQGYGYTF.

V gene TRBV28 combines with J gene TRBJ1-4, with 8 nucleotides matching TRBD1. The CDR3 is 16 amino acids. The V gene end was trimmed by 1 base and the J gene end by 7 bases; junction bases not matched to a gene: 8. CDR1 and CDR2 from the germline V gene are MDHEN and SYDVKM. CDR3 loop: CASSLLWTGSTEKLFF. The CDR3 nucleotides are TGTGCCAGCAGTTTATTATGGACAGGGTCGACTGAAAAACTGTTTTTT.

V usage is TRBV4-1 and J usage is TRBJ1-5; D gene ambiguous. This CDR3 has 17 residues. Trimming pared 1 base from V and 5 bases from J, leaving 18 bases between. Looked up from germline, CDR1 is MGHRA and CDR2 is YSYEKL. The CDR3 loop is CASSQVIGGRVHQPQHF. The CDR3 DNA reads as TGCGCCAGCAGCCAAGTCATCGGAGGGCGGGTGCATCAGCCCCAGCATTTT.

This rearrangement joins TRBV9 to TRBJ2-5; 8 nucleotides match TRBD1. The CDR3 has 17 amino acids. V was clipped by 0 bases and J by 0 bases; unmatched bases: 7. Germline values: CDR1 SGDLS, CDR2 YYNGEE. CDR3 in amino acids: CASSVGVGDRYQETQYF. In DNA form, the CDR3 reads TGTGCCAGCAGCGTAGGTGTGGGGGACAGGTACCAAGAGACCCAGTACTTC.

This rearrangement joins TRBV11-2 to TRBJ1-4, with D maybe TRBD1 (5 bases). The V end lost 5 bases, the J end lost 0 bases, and 22 bases lay between the germline ends. Germline CDR1 reads SGHAT; CDR2 reads FQNNGV. There are 19 residues in the CDR3. CDR3 sequence (DNA): TGTGCCAGCAGCCAGAACCAAAACAGGATACCCACAACTAATGAAAAACTGTTTTTT. Translating gives CASSQNQNRIPTTNEKLFF.

The V and J genes are TRBV14 and TRBJ1-5; D uncertain. Deletions cut 4 bases from V and 8 bases from J, with 15 bases between. The CDR3 length is 14 residues. Germline CDR1 is SGHDN and CDR2 is FVKESK. The CDR3 protein is CASSLKGLGEPQHF. The CDR3 DNA is TGTGCCAGCAGCCTGAAAGGCCTCGGGGAGCCCCAGCATTTT.

The CDR3 DNA reads TGTGCCATCAGTCTAGGGGAGGGAGCAGATACGCAGTATTTT. Residues: CAISLGEGADTQYF. V usage is TRBV10-3 and J usage is TRBJ2-3, with TRBD2 matching 7 bases. Trimming cost V 5 bases and J 4 bases; bases outside gene matches: 6. This CDR3 contains 14 residues. The germline V gene encodes CDR1 ENHRY and CDR2 SYGVKD.

The V and J genes are TRBV5-4 and TRBJ2-4, with 7 bases lining up with TRBD1. CDR1 and CDR2 (germline): SGHNT, YYREEE (reference sequence). CDR3 length equals 15 residues. J lost 4 bases, V lost 4 bases, and 8 bases had no gene match. The CDR3 protein is CASSITGDLKNIQYF. The CDR3 DNA is TGTGCCAGCAGCATAACAGGGGACCTAAAAAACATTCAGTACTTC.

The chain carries TRBV19 and TRBJ1-4; 7 nucleotides match TRBD1. Per the germline V gene, CDR1 is LNHDA and CDR2 is SQIVND (reference sequence). The CDR3 consists of 14 residues. V lost 3 bases, J lost 6 bases, and 4 bases stayed unmatched. The CDR3 DNA is TGTGCCAGTAGTATTGGGCAGGGGGATGAAAAACTGTTTTTT. Protein: CASSIGQGDEKLFF. Combining the CDR3 with reference TRBV19 and TRBJ1-4 gives the whole variable domain DGGITQSPKYLFRKEGQNVTLSCEQNLNHDAMYWYRQDPGQGLRLIYYSQIVNDFQKGDIAEGYSVSREKKESFPLTVTSAQKNPTAFYLCASSIGQGDEKLFFGSGTQLSVL.

The chain has TRBV9 and TRBJ2-7; a weak D match, TRBD1 (6 bases). CDR3 size: 14 residues. Germline loops: CDR1 SGDLS, CDR2 YYNGEE. V lost 4 bases to trimming and J lost 2 bases, with 13 bases between them. The CDR3 here is CASSPRTETYEQYF. CDR3 DNA sequence: TGTGCCAGCAGCCCACGGACAGAAACCTACGAGCAGTACTTC. The variable domain in full, completed from reference TRBV9 and TRBJ2-7, reads DSGVTQTPKHLITATGQRVTLRCSPRSGDLSVYWYQQSLDQGLQFLIQYYNGEERAKGNILERFSAQQFPDLHSELNLSSLELGDSALYFCASSPRTETYEQYFGPGTRLTVT.

The chain recombines TRBV10-3 with TRBJ1-4; the match to TRBD1 covers 10 bases. The CDR3 runs 14 residues. The germline V gene encodes CDR1 ENHRY and CDR2 SYGVKD. The J segment lost 6 bases and the V segment lost 10 bases, leaving 8 bases of the junction unmatched. In nucleotides, the CDR3 is TGTGCCACAGGAGACAGGGGGCGTGATGAAAAACTGTTTTTT. This translates into CATGDRGRDEKLFF.

The sample holds a few counts of this clone. The chain joins TRBV29-1 to TRBJ2-5; 7 bases fit TRBD2. Per germline, CDR1 SQVTM and CDR2 ANQGSEA. This CDR3 comprises 13 residues. V shed 7 bases, J shed 5 bases, and the junction held 10 bases outside the gene matches. CDR3 residues: CSGTLADGETQYF. Here the CDR3 DNA reads TGCAGCGGTACCCTAGCGGACGGGGAGACCCAGTACTTC.

About this clone: One end of the junction fails to match germline, which may point to a read error. The chain carries TRBV15 and TRBJ2-2; TRBD1 agrees at 9 bases. Germline values: CDR1 LNHNV, CDR2 YYDKDF (reference sequence). The CDR3 extends over 15 amino acids. For the CDR3, the DNA is TGTGCCACCAGCACACAGGGGGCGAGCACCAGGGAGCTGTTTTTT. Protein sequence: CATSTQGASTRELFF. The full variable domain, its missing parts supplied by reference TRBV15 and TRBJ2-2, is DAMVIQNPRYQVTQFGKPVTLSCSQTLNHNVMYWYQQKSSQAPKLLFHYYDKDFNNEADTPDNFQSRRPNTSFCFLDIRSPGLGDTAMYLCATSTQGASTRELFFGEGSRLTVL.

The chain couples TRBV10-3 to TRBJ1-2; 7 positions agree with TRBD1. The trim removed 11 bases at V and 8 bases at J, leaving 11 bases unmatched. The V gene's germline CDR1 is ENHRY and CDR2 SYGVKD. This CDR3 has 12 amino acids. CDR3 nucleotide sequence: TGTGCCTCTCAGGGGGACCAGGGCGGCTACACCTTC. It specifies CASQGDQGGYTF.

This sequence joins TRBV6-1 and TRBJ2-1, with TRBD2 matching over 10 bases. The V gene's germline CDR1 is MNHNS and CDR2 SASEGT. The CDR3 length is 16 residues. Trimming removed 0 bases from V and 7 bases from J; junction bases left unmatched: 6. The CDR3, as DNA: TGTGCCAGCAGTGAAGCGCCACTAGCGGGGACAAATGAGCAGTTCTTC. It yields the protein CASSEAPLAGTNEQFF.

This sequence joins TRBV3-1 (or the pseudogene TRBV3-2) and TRBJ2-7, with a possible D match to TRBD1 (6 bases). This CDR3 has 13 residues. Germline CDR1 is LGHDT and CDR2 is YNNKEL (reference sequence). The V end lost 0 bases, the J end lost 6 bases, and 9 bases lay between the germline ends. CDR3 residues: CASSQEGAGEQYF. The CDR3 bases are TGTGCCAGCAGCCAAGAGGGGGCTGGCGAGCAGTACTTC.

The genes are TRBV27 and TRBJ1-4, with D possibly being TRBD1 (5 bases). From germline, CDR1 is MNHEY and CDR2 SMNVEV (reference sequence). Deletions cut 4 bases from V and 8 bases from J, with 23 bases between. This CDR3 has 17 residues. The CDR3 coding sequence is TGTGCCAGCAGTTCTCGCCCCGGACATTCACTGCAGGAAAAACTGTTTTTT. Translated: CASSSRPGHSLQEKLFF.

The V and J genes are TRBV11-2 and TRBJ2-1, with 13 positions matching TRBD2. The CDR3 is 15 amino acids. The ends lost 4 bases at V and 9 bases at J; junction bases unmatched: 6. Germline lookup yields CDR1 SGHAT and CDR2 FQNNGV. Written as DNA, the CDR3 is TGTGCCAGCAGCTCCTGGACTAGCGGGAGTTCTGAGCAGTTCTTC. Its protein is CASSSWTSGSSEQFF.